These 14 T cell receptor beta chains originate from one sample sequenced in a study of Graves' ophthalmopathy and Graves' hyperthyroidism. Amplified TCR beta CDR3 regions were obtained using RNA transcripts as template. HTBI-primed first-round RT-PCR preceded second-round multiplex PCR. TCRdb redid the calling of the multiplex PCR reads with MiXCR, one entry per CDR3 protein. The sample consists of hundreds of thousands of distinct CDR3 sequences, under 25% of them appearing once. The specimen sequenced was peripheral blood. All receptors derive from a woman in her late teens or twenties with stable Graves' hyperthyroidism.

Ten or more counts support this clonotype. The rearrangement uses TRBV2 and TRBJ2-5; tentative D call: TRBD2 (6 bases). Germline assignment: CDR1 SNHLY and CDR2 FYNNEI. The CDR3 covers 17 residues. The V end was cut by 5 bases, the J end by 5 bases, with 24 bases between. CDR3 sequence: CASSLSGTLNKVETQYF. CDR3 nucleotide sequence: TGTGCCAGCAGTCTTTCCGGGACTCTAAACAAGGTGGAGACCCAGTACTTC.

This CDR3 reads CASSRGAGGLYEQYF. The CDR3 DNA follows: TGTGCCAGCAGCCGTGGGGCGGGGGGGCTGTACGAGCAGTACTTC. This sequence joins TRBV6-1 and TRBJ2-7, with TRBD2 identical over 9 bases. The trim removed 6 bases at V and 4 bases at J, leaving 10 bases unmatched. There are 15 residues in the CDR3. Germline lookup yields CDR1 MNHNS and CDR2 SASEGT.

There are many counts of this clonotype. The J gene is TRBJ1-6, the V gene TRBV14, with TRBD1 matching over 7 bases. J lost 3 bases, V lost 1 base, and 6 bases had no gene match. The CDR3 covers 17 residues. In germline, CDR1 is SGHDN, CDR2 FVKESK. The DNA of the CDR3 is TGTGCCAGCAGCCAAGGAGGTACAGGGGTCTATAATTCACCCCTCCACTTT. Translating it yields CASSQGGTGVYNSPLHF.

This clonotype occurred many times. V is TRBV20-1 and J is TRBJ2-2; D is unresolved. The CDR3 is 12 amino acids. The V end was cut by 5 bases, the J end by 4 bases, with 8 bases between. The germline V gene encodes CDR1 DFQATT and CDR2 SNEGSKA (reference sequence). The CDR3 DNA is TGCAGTGCTTGGACCGTCACCGGGGAGCTGTTTTTT. It codes for CSAWTVTGELFF.

The chain employs TRBV2 and TRBJ2-5; 11 bases fit TRBD1. CDR1 is SNHLY, CDR2 FYNNEI, per germline. V lost 10 bases, J lost 2 bases, and 9 bases stayed unmatched. This CDR3 contains 15 residues. The CDR3 DNA reads TGTGCCACTACTCCGGGACAGGGGGGGCAAGAGACCCAGTACTTC. This encodes CATTPGQGGQETQYF.

This clonotype was seen many times. The chain joins TRBV2 to TRBJ1-1; no firm D call. V was shortened by 6 bases and J by 0 bases, with 17 bases between the two germline ends. The CDR3 length is 16 residues. Germline CDR1 SNHLY, CDR2 FYNNEI. CDR3 sequence reads: CASSLGALSMNTEAFF. The CDR3 DNA sequence: TGTGCCAGCAGCCTTGGTGCCCTTTCAATGAACACTGAAGCTTTCTTT.

With regard to this clonotype: The junction departs from germline at one end; a sequencing error may be responsible. This chain links TRBV6-4 with TRBJ2-5; 8 nucleotides agree with TRBD2. The CDR3 spans 14 residues. From germline, CDR1 is MRHNA and CDR2 SNTAGT. The CDR3 loop is CASRQRESWGTQDF. In nucleotides, the CDR3 is TGTGCCAGCAGACAGCGGGAGAGCTGGGGTACCCAGGACTTC.

This clonotype was seen repeatedly, ten times or more. The V call is TRBV9, the J call TRBJ2-7; D uncertain. CDR1 is SGDLS and CDR2 is YYNGEE in the germline V gene. Trimming took off 0 bases at V and 3 bases at J, with 4 bases between the two ends. The CDR3 covers 12 residues. DNA for the CDR3: TGTGCCAGCAGCGTAGACGGCTACGAGCAGTACTTC. Translation gives CASSVDGYEQYF.

This rearrangement joins TRBV4-1 to TRBJ1-2, with D possibly being TRBD1 (5 bases). V lost 3 bases to trimming and J lost 4 bases, with 9 bases between them. CDR1 is MGHRA, CDR2 YSYEKL, per germline. The CDR3 contains 13 residues. The CDR3: CASSQGLTYGYTF. Here the CDR3 DNA reads TGCGCCAGCAGCCAGGGACTGACCTATGGCTACACCTTC.

This clonotype was seen many times. The V call is TRBV20-1, the J call TRBJ1-6; 9 bases align to TRBD1. V lost 7 bases and J lost 9; bases outside the gene matches: 10. This CDR3 has 14 amino acids. Germline V gives CDR1 DFQATT, CDR2 SNEGSKA (reference sequence). The CDR3: CSGQTGGIGSPLHF. CDR3 sequence (DNA): TGCAGTGGACAGACAGGGGGTATCGGTTCACCCCTCCACTTT.

Ten or more counts support this clonotype. The chain uses TRBV11-1 and TRBJ2-5; perhaps D is TRBD1 or TRBD2 (5 bases each). Trimming shortened V by 4 bases and J by 2 bases, and 17 bases separated the two germline ends. The CDR3 consists of 16 residues. CDR1 and CDR2 (germline): SGHAT, FQDESV (reference sequence). CDR3 sequence (DNA): TGTGCCAGCAGCTCTCCTCCGGGGACGGTACAAGAGACCCAGTACTTC. As protein: CASSSPPGTVQETQYF.

This clonotype was counted between two and nine times. The chain recombines TRBV6-5 with TRBJ1-1, with D possibly TRBD1 on 5 matching bases. Trimming left V 0 bases short and J 7 bases short, with 12 bases between. The germline V gene encodes CDR1 MNHEY and CDR2 SVGAGI. The CDR3 consists of 14 residues. CDR3 sequence reads: CASSYSSGAFEAFF. CDR3 coding DNA: TGTGCCAGCAGTTACTCGTCTGGGGCCTTTGAAGCTTTCTTT.

The table lists this clonotype with many counts. The chain joins TRBV15 to TRBJ2-7; the D gene is possibly TRBD2 (6 bases). Germline CDR1 LNHNV, CDR2 YYDKDF (reference sequence). Trimming cost V 1 base and J 3 bases, with 13 bases left between them. The CDR3 loop spans 15 amino acids. CDR3: CATSRVIGGGYEQYF. The CDR3 DNA is TGTGCCACCAGCAGAGTGATCGGGGGAGGCTACGAGCAGTACTTC.

This clonotype was detected only a few times. The rearrangement uses TRBV12-3 or TRBV12-4 and TRBJ2-2, with a weak D call TRBD2 (6 bases). The V end was cut by 5 bases, the J end by 5 bases, with 12 bases between. This CDR3 spans 14 amino acids. The CDR3 sequence is CASSTTGLTGELFF. The CDR3 coding sequence is TGTGCCAGCAGTACCACGGGACTTACCGGGGAGCTGTTTTTT.